This T cell receptor (beta chain) was captured in a study of CD8+CD57+ T cells in acquired aplastic anemia. Genomic DNA served as template for TCR beta VDJ and CDR3 profiling. In TCRdb, the reads were re-called with MiXCR into one record per CDR3 protein. The sample includes around 150,000 distinct CDR3 sequences, roughly 47% of them seen just once. The germline V and J ends were trimmed by 1 base and 2 bases, with 12 bases remaining between them. The CDR3 loop spans 14 amino acids. Germline V gives CDR1 DFQATT, CDR2 SNEGSKA (reference sequence). Sequenced input: sorted CD4+, CD8+, or CD8+CD57+ T cells (not recorded which) from PBMCs. The clonotype was recovered from a human donor in good health. J is TRBJ2-7 and V is TRBV20-1; D remains unclear. CDR3 in DNA: TGCAGTGCTAGAGTGGATAGATTCCCCTACGAGCAGTACTTC. Translation gives CSARVDRFPYEQYF.